Listed below are T cell receptor beta chains from one sample, sequenced in a study of CD8+ T cells in alopecia areata. The method was immunoSEQ multiplex PCR; TCRdb's version includes in-frame clones alone and lacks a portion of them. The sample includes 190,000 or so clones, roughly 61% seen only once; the top ten take about 12%. This specimen was CD8+ T cells sorted from blood, taken at week 24, from a patient treated with tofacitinib. These receptors all come from a human donor with alopecia areata. The CDR3 runs from the conserved cysteine through the conserved F or W. The order of the fields is CDR3 protein, CDR3 DNA, CDR3 length, V gene, J gene, clone size, D gene. The D gene is left open where the match is weak. Clone size is stated in some rows and not others, as once, few, many or a class when expanded.

CDR3aa: CASMIRNSGHQPQHF
CDR3nt: TGTGCCAGCATGATCAGGAATTCGGGTCACCAGCCCCAGCATTTT
len: 15
v_gene: TRBV2
j_gene: TRBJ1-5
abundance: -
d_gene: -

CDR3aa: CASPGTARDGYTF
CDR3nt: TGTGCCAGCCCCGGGACAGCTAGGGATGGCTACACCTTC
len: 13
v_gene: TRBV2
j_gene: TRBJ1-2
abundance: once
d_gene: TRBD1

CDR3aa: CASSEKWSSGGPWYNEQFF
CDR3nt: TGTGCCAGCAGTGAAAAGTGGAGTAGCGGGGGCCCGTGGTACAATGAGCAGTTCTTC
len: 19
v_gene: TRBV2
j_gene: TRBJ2-1
abundance: few
d_gene: TRBD2

CDR3aa: CSVVGGEVVYNEQFF
CDR3nt: TGCAGCGTGGTCGGGGGTGAAGTGGTCTACAATGAGCAGTTCTTC
len: 15
v_gene: TRBV29-1
j_gene: TRBJ2-1
abundance: -
d_gene: -

CDR3aa: CSARMADGRRGETQYF
CDR3nt: TGCAGCGCACGAATGGCGGATGGGAGGCGGGGAGAGACCCAGTACTTC
len: 16
v_gene: TRBV29-1
j_gene: TRBJ2-5
abundance: -
d_gene: -

CDR3aa: CASSLGWYGRTDTQYF
CDR3nt: TGTGCCAGCAGCTTAGGTTGGTACGGACGCACAGATACGCAGTATTTT
len: 16
v_gene: TRBV7-3
j_gene: TRBJ2-3
abundance: few
d_gene: -

CDR3aa: CASSLALTGAEETQYF
CDR3nt: TGTGCCAGCAGCTTAGCGTTAACGGGGGCGGAGGAGACCCAGTACTTC
len: 16
v_gene: TRBV7-6
j_gene: TRBJ2-5
abundance: -
d_gene: -

CDR3aa: CASNRQGGIEGYTF
CDR3nt: TGTGCCAGCAACCGACAAGGAGGAATTGAGGGCTACACCTTC
len: 14
v_gene: TRBV7-9
j_gene: TRBJ1-2
abundance: -
d_gene: -

CDR3aa: CASSLNEQFF
CDR3nt: TGTGCCAGCAGCCTTAATGAGCAGTTCTTC
len: 10
v_gene: TRBV25-1
j_gene: TRBJ2-1
abundance: -
d_gene: -

CDR3aa: CASSQDGRVQYF
CDR3nt: TGCGCCAGCAGCCAAGATGGGCGCGTCCAGTACTTC
len: 12
v_gene: TRBV4-1
j_gene: TRBJ2-7
abundance: -
d_gene: -

CDR3aa: CASSFGTGSVGNTIYF
CDR3nt: TGTGCCAGCAGCTTTGGGACAGGGAGTGTTGGAAACACCATATATTTT
len: 16
v_gene: TRBV5-6
j_gene: TRBJ1-3
abundance: -
d_gene: TRBD1

CDR3aa: CASSFGQGWETNEKLFF
CDR3nt: TGTGCCAGCAGTTTCGGACAGGGTTGGGAAACTAATGAAAAACTGTTTTTT
len: 17
v_gene: TRBV25-1
j_gene: TRBJ1-4
abundance: -
d_gene: TRBD1

CDR3aa: CATSRDPGQGGNEQFF
CDR3nt: TGTGCCACCAGCAGGGACCCGGGACAGGGTGGCAATGAGCAGTTCTTC
len: 16
v_gene: TRBV15
j_gene: TRBJ2-1
abundance: -
d_gene: TRBD1

CDR3aa: CAWSGTSGDTQYF
CDR3nt: TGTGCCTGGAGTGGAACTAGCGGGGATACGCAGTATTTT
len: 13
v_gene: TRBV30
j_gene: TRBJ2-3
abundance: -
d_gene: TRBD2

CDR3aa: CASSLRADHYEQYF
CDR3nt: TGTGCCAGCAGCTTGAGGGCGGACCACTACGAGCAGTACTTC
len: 14
v_gene: TRBV5-5
j_gene: TRBJ2-7
abundance: -
d_gene: -

CDR3aa: CASSQDIGRNQPQHF
CDR3nt: TGCGCCAGCAGCCAAGATATCGGACGCAATCAGCCCCAGCATTTT
len: 15
v_gene: TRBV4-1
j_gene: TRBJ1-5
abundance: -
d_gene: -

CDR3aa: CASSQSAAGFPQHF
CDR3nt: TGTGCCAGCAGCCAAAGCGCTGCAGGGTTCCCCCAGCATTTT
len: 14
v_gene: TRBV7-8
j_gene: TRBJ1-5
abundance: -
d_gene: -

CDR3aa: CAWRGPYGYTF
CDR3nt: TGTGCCTGGAGAGGCCCCTATGGCTACACCTTC
len: 11
v_gene: TRBV30
j_gene: TRBJ1-2
abundance: -
d_gene: -

CDR3aa: CASSQESLSGYGYTF
CDR3nt: TGCGCCAGCAGCCAAGAGTCCCTTTCGGGCTATGGCTACACCTTC
len: 15
v_gene: TRBV4-1
j_gene: TRBJ1-2
abundance: -
d_gene: -

CDR3aa: CASSPGQNYGYTF
CDR3nt: TGTGCCAGCAGCCCAGGACAGAACTATGGCTACACCTTC
len: 13
v_gene: TRBV7-9
j_gene: TRBJ1-2
abundance: few
d_gene: -

CDR3aa: CAIRSDENTEAFF
CDR3nt: TGTGCCATCAGGTCGGATGAGAACACTGAAGCTTTCTTT
len: 13
v_gene: TRBV10-3
j_gene: TRBJ1-1
abundance: many
d_gene: -

CDR3aa: CASSATGTGSYEQYF
CDR3nt: TGTGCCAGCAGCGCAACCGGGACAGGGTCCTACGAGCAGTACTTC
len: 15
v_gene: TRBV9
j_gene: TRBJ2-7
abundance: once
d_gene: TRBD1

CDR3aa: CASSRGRGQFF
CDR3nt: TGTGCCAGCAGTCGCGGGAGGGGGCAGTTCTTC
len: 11
v_gene: TRBV13
j_gene: TRBJ2-1
abundance: -
d_gene: TRBD2

CDR3aa: CASRSRGAKNIQYF
CDR3nt: TGTGCCAGCAGATCGCGGGGGGCCAAAAACATTCAGTACTTC
len: 14
v_gene: TRBV6-5
j_gene: TRBJ2-4
abundance: few
d_gene: TRBD2

CDR3aa: CASSFGTRNEKLFF
CDR3nt: TGTGCCAGCAGCTTCGGGACACGGAATGAAAAACTGTTTTTT
len: 14
v_gene: TRBV13
j_gene: TRBJ1-4
abundance: -
d_gene: -

CDR3aa: CASSGHRDRASYEQYF
CDR3nt: TGTGCCAGCAGCGGGCACCGGGACAGGGCTTCCTACGAGCAGTACTTC
len: 16
v_gene: TRBV7-9
j_gene: TRBJ2-7
abundance: -
d_gene: TRBD1

CDR3aa: CASSQAGFGYTF
CDR3nt: TGTGCCAGCAGCCAAGCTGGTTTTGGCTACACCTTC
len: 12
v_gene: TRBV14
j_gene: TRBJ1-2
abundance: -
d_gene: -

CDR3aa: CASTPPGGSYNEQFF
CDR3nt: TGTGCCAGCACTCCCCCGGGAGGGTCCTACAATGAGCAGTTCTTC
len: 15
v_gene: TRBV2
j_gene: TRBJ2-1
abundance: -
d_gene: TRBD2

CDR3aa: CASSSVGQGISYNSPLHF
CDR3nt: TGCGCCAGCAGCTCGGTGGGACAGGGGATATCCTATAATTCACCCCTCCACTTT
len: 18
v_gene: TRBV5-1
j_gene: TRBJ1-6
abundance: -
d_gene: TRBD1

CDR3aa: CASSLRTPPGELFF
CDR3nt: TGCGCCAGCAGCTTGCGGACTCCACCAGGGGAGCTGTTTTTT
len: 14
v_gene: TRBV5-1
j_gene: TRBJ2-2
abundance: -
d_gene: -

CDR3aa: CASSPDRAQNYGYTF
CDR3nt: TGTGCCAGCAGTCCAGACAGGGCCCAAAACTATGGCTACACCTTC
len: 15
v_gene: TRBV7-8
j_gene: TRBJ1-2
abundance: -
d_gene: TRBD1